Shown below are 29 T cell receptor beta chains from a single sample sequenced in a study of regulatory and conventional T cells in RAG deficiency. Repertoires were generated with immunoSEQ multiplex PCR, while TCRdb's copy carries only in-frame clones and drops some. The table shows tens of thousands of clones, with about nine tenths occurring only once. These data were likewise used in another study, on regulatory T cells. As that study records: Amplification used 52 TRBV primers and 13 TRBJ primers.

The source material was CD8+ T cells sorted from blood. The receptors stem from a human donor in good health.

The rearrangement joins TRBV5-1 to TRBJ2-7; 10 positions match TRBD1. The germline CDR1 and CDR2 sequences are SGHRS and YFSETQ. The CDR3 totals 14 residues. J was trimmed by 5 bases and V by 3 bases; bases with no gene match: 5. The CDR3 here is CASSSGQGIDEQYF. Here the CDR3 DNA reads TGCGCCAGCAGCTCGGGACAGGGGATAGACGAGCAGTACTTC.

In DNA, the CDR3 is TGTGCCAGCAGCCCCGTTACGGGCACTGAAGCTTTCTTT. Translating gives CASSPVTGTEAFF. The chain joins TRBV7-9 to TRBJ1-1; no clear D gene. This CDR3 comprises 13 residues. Trimming removed 5 bases from V and 4 bases from J, with 11 bases in between. In germline, CDR1 is SEHNR, CDR2 FQNEAQ (reference sequence).

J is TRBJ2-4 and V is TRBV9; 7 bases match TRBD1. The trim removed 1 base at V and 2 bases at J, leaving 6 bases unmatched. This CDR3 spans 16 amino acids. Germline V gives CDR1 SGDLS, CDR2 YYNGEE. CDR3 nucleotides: TGTGCCAGCAGCGTATCGGGACAGCCCCCCAAAAACATTCAGTACTTC. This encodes CASSVSGQPPKNIQYF.

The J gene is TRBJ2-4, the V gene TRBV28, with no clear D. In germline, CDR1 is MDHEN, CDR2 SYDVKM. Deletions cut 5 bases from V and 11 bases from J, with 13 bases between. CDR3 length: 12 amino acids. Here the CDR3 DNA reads TGTGCCAGCAGTCCGAACATCGCCCTTCAGTACTTC. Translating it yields CASSPNIALQYF.

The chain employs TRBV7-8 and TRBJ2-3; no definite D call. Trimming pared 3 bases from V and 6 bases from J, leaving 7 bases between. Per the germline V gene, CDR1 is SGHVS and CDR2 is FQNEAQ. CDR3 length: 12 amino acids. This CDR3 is CASSFFSDTQYF. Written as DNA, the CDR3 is TGTGCCAGCAGCTTTTTCTCCGATACGCAGTATTTT.

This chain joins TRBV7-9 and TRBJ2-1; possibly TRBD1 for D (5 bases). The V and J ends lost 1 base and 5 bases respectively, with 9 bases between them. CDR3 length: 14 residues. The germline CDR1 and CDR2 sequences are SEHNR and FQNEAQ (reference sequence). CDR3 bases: TGTGCCAGCAGCTTAGAGGGGCAGAACAATGAGCAGTTCTTC. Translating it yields CASSLEGQNNEQFF.

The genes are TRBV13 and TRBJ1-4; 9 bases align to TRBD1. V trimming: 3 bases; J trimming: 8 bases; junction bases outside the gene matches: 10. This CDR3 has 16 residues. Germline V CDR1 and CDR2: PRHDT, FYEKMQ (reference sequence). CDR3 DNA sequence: TGTGCCAGCAGCTTTGCGACAGGGGGATTACAGGAAAAACTGTTTTTT. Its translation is CASSFATGGLQEKLFF.

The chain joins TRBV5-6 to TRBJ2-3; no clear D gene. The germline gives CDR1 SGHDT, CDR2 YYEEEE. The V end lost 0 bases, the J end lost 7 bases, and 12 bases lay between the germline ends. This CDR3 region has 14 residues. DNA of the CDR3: TGTGCCAGCAGCTTGGCTATCGAATGGTATACGCAGTATTTT. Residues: CASSLAIEWYTQYF.

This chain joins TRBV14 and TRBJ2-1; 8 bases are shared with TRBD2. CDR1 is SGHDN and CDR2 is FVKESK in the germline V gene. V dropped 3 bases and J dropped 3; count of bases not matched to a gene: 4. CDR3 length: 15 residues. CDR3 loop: CASSQGGRIYNEQFF. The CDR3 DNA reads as TGTGCCAGCAGCCAGGGCGGGAGGATCTACAATGAGCAGTTCTTC.

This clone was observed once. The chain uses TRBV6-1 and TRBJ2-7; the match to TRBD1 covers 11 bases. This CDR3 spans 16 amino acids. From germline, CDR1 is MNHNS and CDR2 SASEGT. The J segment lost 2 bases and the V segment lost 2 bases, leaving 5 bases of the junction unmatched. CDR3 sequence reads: CASSELGTGGPYEQYF. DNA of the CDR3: TGTGCCAGCAGTGAACTGGGGACAGGGGGTCCCTACGAGCAGTACTTC.

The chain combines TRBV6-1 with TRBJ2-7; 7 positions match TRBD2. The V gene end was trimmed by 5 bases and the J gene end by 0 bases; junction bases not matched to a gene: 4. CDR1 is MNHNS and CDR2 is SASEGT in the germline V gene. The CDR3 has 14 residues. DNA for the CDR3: TGTGCCAGCAGTCCCCGCGGGAGCTCCTACGAGCAGTACTTC. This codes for CASSPRGSSYEQYF.

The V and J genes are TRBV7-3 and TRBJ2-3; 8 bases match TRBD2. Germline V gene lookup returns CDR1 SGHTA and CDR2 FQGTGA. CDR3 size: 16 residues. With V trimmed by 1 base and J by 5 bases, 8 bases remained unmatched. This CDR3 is CASSLIPAGAVDTQYF. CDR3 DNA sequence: TGTGCCAGCAGCTTAATCCCAGCGGGAGCCGTAGATACGCAGTATTTT.

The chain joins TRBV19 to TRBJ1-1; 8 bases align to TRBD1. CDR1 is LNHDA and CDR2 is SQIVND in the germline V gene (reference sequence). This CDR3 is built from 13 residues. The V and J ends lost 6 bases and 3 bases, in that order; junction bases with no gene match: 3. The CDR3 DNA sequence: TGTGCCAGTAGCGAACAGGGGGACACTGAAGCTTTCTTT. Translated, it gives CASSEQGDTEAFF.

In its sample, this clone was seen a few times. The CDR3 here is CASSPRSSYNEQFF. CDR3 in DNA: TGTGCCAGCAGCCCCCGGAGCTCCTACAATGAGCAGTTCTTC. The rearrangement uses TRBV4-2 and TRBJ2-1; D remains unclear. Trimming stripped 4 bases from V and 0 bases from J, with 7 bases between. The CDR3 is 14 residues long. Germline V lookup: CDR1 LGHNA, CDR2 YNFKEQ.

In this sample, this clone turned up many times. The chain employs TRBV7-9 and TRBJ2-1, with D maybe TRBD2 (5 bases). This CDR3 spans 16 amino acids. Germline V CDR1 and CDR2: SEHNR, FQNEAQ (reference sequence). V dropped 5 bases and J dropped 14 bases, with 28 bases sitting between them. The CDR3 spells CASSQGSLAKTPVEFF. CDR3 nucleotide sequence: TGTGCCAGCAGCCAAGGGTCGCTAGCTAAAACCCCTGTGGAGTTCTTC.

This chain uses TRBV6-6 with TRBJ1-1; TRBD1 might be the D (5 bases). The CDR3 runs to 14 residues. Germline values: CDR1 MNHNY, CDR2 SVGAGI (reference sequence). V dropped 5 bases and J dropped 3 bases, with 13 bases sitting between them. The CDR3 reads CASSVSRADTEAFF. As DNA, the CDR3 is TGTGCCAGCAGTGTCTCCAGGGCGGACACTGAAGCTTTCTTT.

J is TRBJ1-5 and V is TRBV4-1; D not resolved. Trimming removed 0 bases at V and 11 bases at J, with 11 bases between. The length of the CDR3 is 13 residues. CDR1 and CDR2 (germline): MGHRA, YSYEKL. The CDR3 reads CASSQDTEEAQHF. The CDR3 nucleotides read TGCGCCAGCAGCCAAGACACGGAGGAGGCCCAGCATTTT.

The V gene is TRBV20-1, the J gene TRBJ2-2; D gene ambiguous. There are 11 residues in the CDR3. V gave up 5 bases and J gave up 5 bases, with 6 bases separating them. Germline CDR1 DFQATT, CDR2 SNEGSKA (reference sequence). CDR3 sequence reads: CSAGPTGELFF. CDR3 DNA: TGCAGTGCTGGACCGACCGGGGAGCTGTTTTTT.

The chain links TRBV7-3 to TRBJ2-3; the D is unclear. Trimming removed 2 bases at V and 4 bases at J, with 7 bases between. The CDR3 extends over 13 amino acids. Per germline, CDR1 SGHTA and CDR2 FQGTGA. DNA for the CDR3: TGTGCCAGCAGCTTACAAGGACCAGATACGCAGTATTTT. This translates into CASSLQGPDTQYF.

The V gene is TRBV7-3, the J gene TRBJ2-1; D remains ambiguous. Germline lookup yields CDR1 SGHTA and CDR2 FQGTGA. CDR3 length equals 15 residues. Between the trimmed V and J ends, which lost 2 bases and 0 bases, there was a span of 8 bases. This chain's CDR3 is CASSLAASSYNEQFF. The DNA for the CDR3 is TGTGCCAGCAGCTTAGCAGCGAGCTCCTACAATGAGCAGTTCTTC.

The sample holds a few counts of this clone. This CDR3 reads CASSPRTSGRGGEQFF. CDR3 nucleotide sequence: TGTGCCAGCAGCCCGAGGACTAGCGGGAGGGGTGGTGAGCAGTTCTTC. This chain joins TRBV7-9 and TRBJ2-1; 15 nucleotides align to TRBD2. The CDR3 runs 16 residues. CDR1 is SEHNR, CDR2 FQNEAQ, per germline (reference sequence). Germline trimming cut 5 bases from V and 9 bases from J; bases unmatched to any gene: 8. Variable domain in full (rest from reference TRBV7-9 and TRBJ2-1): DTGVSQNPRHKITKRGQNVTFRCDPISEHNRLYWYRQTLGQGPEFLTYFQNEAQLEKSRLLSDRFSAERPKGSFSTLEIQRTEQGDSAMYLCASSPRTSGRGGEQFFGPGTRLTVL.

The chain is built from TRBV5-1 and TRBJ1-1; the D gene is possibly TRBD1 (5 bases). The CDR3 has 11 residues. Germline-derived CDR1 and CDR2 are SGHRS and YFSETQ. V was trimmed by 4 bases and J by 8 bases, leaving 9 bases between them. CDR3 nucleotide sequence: TGCGCCAGCAGCCATGGGGGAGAAGCTTTCTTT. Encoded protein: CASSHGGEAFF.

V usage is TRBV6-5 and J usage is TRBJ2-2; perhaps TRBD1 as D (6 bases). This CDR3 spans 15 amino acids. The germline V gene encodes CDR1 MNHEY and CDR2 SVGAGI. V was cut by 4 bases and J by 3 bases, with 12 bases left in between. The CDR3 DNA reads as TGTGCCAGCAGTTGGACAGATTGGGACACCGGGGAGCTGTTTTTT. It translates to CASSWTDWDTGELFF.

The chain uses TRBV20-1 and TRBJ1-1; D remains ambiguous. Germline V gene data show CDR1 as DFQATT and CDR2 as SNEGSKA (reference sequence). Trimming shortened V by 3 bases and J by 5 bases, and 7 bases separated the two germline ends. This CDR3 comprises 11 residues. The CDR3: CSASGVTEAFF. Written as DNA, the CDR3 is TGCAGTGCTAGTGGAGTGACTGAAGCTTTCTTT.

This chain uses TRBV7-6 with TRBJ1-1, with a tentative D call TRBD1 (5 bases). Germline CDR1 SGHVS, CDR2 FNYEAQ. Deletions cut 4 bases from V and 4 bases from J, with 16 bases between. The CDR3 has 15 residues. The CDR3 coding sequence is TGTGCCAGCAGCTCTGAGTGGGGGGATGGCACTGAAGCTTTCTTT. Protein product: CASSSEWGDGTEAFF.

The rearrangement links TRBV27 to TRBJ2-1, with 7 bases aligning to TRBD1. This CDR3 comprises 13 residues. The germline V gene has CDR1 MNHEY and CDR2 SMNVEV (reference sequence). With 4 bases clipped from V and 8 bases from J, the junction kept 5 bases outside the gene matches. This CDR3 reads CASSWDSRDEQFF. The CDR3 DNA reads TGTGCCAGCAGTTGGGACAGTCGCGATGAGCAGTTCTTC.

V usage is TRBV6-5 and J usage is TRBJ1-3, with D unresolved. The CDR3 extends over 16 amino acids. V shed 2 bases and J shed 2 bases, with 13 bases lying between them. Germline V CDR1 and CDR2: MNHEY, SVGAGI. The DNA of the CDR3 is TGTGCCAGCAGTTACACATACTACACGGCTGGAAACACCATATATTTT. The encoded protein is CASSYTYYTAGNTIYF.

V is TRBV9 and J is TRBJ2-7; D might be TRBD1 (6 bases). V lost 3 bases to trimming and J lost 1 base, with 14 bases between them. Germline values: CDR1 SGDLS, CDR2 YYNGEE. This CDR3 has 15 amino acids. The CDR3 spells CASSEGQGFSYEQYF. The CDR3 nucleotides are TGTGCCAGCAGCGAGGGGCAGGGGTTTTCCTACGAGCAGTACTTC. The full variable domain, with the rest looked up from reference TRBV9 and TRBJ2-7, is DSGVTQTPKHLITATGQRVTLRCSPRSGDLSVYWYQQSLDQGLQFLIQYYNGEERAKGNILERFSAQQFPDLHSELNLSSLELGDSALYFCASSEGQGFSYEQYFGPGTRLTVT.

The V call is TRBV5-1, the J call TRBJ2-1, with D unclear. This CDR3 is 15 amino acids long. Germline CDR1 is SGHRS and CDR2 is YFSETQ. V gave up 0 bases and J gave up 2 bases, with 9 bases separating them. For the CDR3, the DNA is TGCGCCAGCAGCTTGGGTGGGGTTACCTACAATGAGCAGTTCTTC. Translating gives CASSLGGVTYNEQFF.